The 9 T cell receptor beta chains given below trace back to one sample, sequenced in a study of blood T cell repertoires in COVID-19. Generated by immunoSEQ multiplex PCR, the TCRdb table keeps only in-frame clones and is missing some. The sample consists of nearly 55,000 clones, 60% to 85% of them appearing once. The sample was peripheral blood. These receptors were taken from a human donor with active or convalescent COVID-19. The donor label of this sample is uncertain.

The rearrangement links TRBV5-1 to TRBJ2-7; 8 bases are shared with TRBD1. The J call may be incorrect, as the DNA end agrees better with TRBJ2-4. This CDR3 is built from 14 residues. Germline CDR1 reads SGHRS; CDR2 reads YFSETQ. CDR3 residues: CASSSDDRGNIQYF. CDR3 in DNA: TGCGCCAGCAGCTCGGACGACAGGGGTAACATTCAGTACTTC.

CDR3 protein: CASSETGVGNTIYF. The CDR3 DNA reads TGTGCCAGCAGCGAAACAGGGGTTGGAAACACCATATATTTT. The chain links TRBV13 to TRBJ1-3, with TRBD1 matching 7 bases. The CDR3 is 14 amino acids. The V and J ends lost 5 bases and 3 bases, in that order; junction bases with no gene match: 4. Germline V gene sequence: CDR1 PRHDT, CDR2 FYEKMQ (reference sequence).

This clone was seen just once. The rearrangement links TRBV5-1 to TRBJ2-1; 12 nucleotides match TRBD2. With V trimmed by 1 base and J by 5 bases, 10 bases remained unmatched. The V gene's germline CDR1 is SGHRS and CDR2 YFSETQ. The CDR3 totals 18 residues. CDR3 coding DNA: TGCGCCAGCAGCTTGTGGCTAGCGGGAGGGCCTGTGGACAATGAGCAGTTCTTC. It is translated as CASSLWLAGGPVDNEQFF.

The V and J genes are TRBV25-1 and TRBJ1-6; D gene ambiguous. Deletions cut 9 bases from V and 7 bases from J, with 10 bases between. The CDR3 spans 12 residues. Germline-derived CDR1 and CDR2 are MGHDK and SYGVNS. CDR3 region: CASDGLNSPLHF. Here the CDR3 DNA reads TGTGCCAGTGACGGACTAAATTCACCCCTCCACTTT.

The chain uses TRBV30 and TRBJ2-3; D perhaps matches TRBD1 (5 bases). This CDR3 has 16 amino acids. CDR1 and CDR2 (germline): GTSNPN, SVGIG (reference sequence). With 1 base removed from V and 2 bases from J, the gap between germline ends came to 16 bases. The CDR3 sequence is CAWSAYQGSLTDTQYF. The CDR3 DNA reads TGTGCCTGGAGTGCTTATCAGGGTAGCCTCACAGATACGCAGTATTTT.

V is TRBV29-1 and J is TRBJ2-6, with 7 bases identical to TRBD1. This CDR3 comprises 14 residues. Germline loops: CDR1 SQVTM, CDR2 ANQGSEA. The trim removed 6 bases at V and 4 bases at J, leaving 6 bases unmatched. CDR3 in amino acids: CSVGQVQGANVLTF. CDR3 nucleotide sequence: TGCAGCGTAGGACAGGTACAAGGGGCCAACGTCCTGACTTTC.

This CDR3 is CASSHHVTGGSVATEAFF. Here the CDR3 DNA reads TGTGCCAGCAGCCATCATGTCACAGGGGGCAGCGTCGCGACTGAAGCTTTCTTT. This chain links TRBV4-2 with TRBJ1-1, with 9 bases lining up with TRBD1. The CDR3 has 18 residues. V lost 3 bases, J lost 5 bases, and 16 bases stayed unmatched. CDR1 and CDR2 (germline): LGHNA, YNFKEQ.

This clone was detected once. In nucleotides, the CDR3 is TGTGCCAGCAGTTTATCAGATAACACTGAAGCTTTCTTT. Its protein product is CASSLSDNTEAFF. J is TRBJ1-1 and V is TRBV28; D gene unclear. The CDR3 loop spans 13 amino acids. CDR1 MDHEN and CDR2 SYDVKM come from the germline V gene. V lost 1 base and J lost 2, with 5 bases in between.

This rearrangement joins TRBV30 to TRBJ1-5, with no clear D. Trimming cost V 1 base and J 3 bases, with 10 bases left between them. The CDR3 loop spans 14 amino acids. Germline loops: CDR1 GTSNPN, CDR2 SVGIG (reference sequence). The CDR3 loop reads CAWSGGQINQPQHF. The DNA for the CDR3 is TGTGCCTGGAGTGGTGGGCAGATCAATCAGCCCCAGCATTTT.